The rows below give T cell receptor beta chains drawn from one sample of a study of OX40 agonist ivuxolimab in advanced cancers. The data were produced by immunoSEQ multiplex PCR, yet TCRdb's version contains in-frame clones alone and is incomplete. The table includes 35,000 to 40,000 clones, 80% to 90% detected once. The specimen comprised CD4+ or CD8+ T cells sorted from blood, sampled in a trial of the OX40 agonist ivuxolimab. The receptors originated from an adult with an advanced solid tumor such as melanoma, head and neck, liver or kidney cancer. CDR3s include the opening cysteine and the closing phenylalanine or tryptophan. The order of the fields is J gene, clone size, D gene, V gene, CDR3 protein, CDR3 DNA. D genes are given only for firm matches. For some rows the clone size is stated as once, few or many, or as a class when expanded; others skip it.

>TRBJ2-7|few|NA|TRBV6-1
CASRDTSYEQYF
TGTGCCAGCAGGGACACTTCCTACGAGCAGTACTTC
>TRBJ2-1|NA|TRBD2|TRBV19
CASSILADNEQFF
TGTGCCAGTAGTATCCTAGCGGACAATGAGCAGTTCTTC
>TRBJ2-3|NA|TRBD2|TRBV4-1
CASSQASGGSTSTDTQYF
TGCGCCAGCAGCCAGGCTAGCGGGGGGTCGACTAGCACAGATACGCAGTATTTT
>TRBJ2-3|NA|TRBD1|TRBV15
CATAGGRRDTQYF
TGTGCCACGGCAGGGGGCCGGAGAGATACGCAGTATTTT
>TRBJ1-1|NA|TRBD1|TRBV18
CASYTGGREAFF
TGTGCCAGCTATACAGGGGGCAGGGAAGCTTTCTTT
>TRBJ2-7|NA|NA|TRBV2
CARQGRAYEQYF
TGTGCCAGACAGGGTCGCGCCTACGAGCAGTACTTC
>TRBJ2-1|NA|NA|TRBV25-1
CASSGLPARNEQFF
TGTGCCAGCAGTGGCCTCCCCGCGCGCAATGAGCAGTTCTTC
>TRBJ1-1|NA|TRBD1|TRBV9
CASSYQGASTEAFF
TGTGCCAGCAGCTACCAGGGGGCAAGCACTGAAGCTTTCTTT
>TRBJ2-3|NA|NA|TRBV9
CASNRGTTDTQYF
TGTGCCAGCAACCGCGGGACGACAGATACGCAGTATTTT
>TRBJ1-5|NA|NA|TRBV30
CAWSRVSNQPQHF
TGTGCCTGGAGTCGGGTTAGCAATCAGCCCCAGCATTTT
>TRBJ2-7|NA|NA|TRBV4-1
CASSLLGALDRTYEQYF
TGCGCCAGCAGTCTCCTCGGGGCCCTCGATCGTACCTACGAGCAGTACTTC
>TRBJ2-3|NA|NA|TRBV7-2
CAIPGAVADTQYF
TGTGCCATACCAGGGGCGGTAGCAGATACGCAGTATTTT
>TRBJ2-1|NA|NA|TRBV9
CASSAGGHEQFF
TGTGCCAGCAGCGCCGGGGGGCATGAGCAGTTCTTC
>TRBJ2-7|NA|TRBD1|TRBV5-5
CASSTGQGAYEQYF
TGTGCCAGCAGCACTGGACAGGGGGCCTACGAGCAGTACTTC
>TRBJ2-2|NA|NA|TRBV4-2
CASSQARAGGELFF
TGTGCCAGCAGCCAAGCCCGGGCGGGCGGGGAGCTGTTTTTT
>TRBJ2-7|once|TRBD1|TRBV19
CASSNRQGEFVQYF
TGTGCCAGTAGTAACCGACAGGGTGAGTTTGTGCAGTACTTC
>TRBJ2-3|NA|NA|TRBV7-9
CASSPGTTDTQYF
TGTGCCAGCAGTCCGGGAACCACAGATACGCAGTATTTT
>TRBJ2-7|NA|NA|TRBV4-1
CASSQVPGMVYEQYF
TGCGCCAGCAGCCAAGTTCCAGGGATGGTATACGAGCAGTACTTC
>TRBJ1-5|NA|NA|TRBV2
CASSDSLGQPQHF
TGTGCCAGCAGTGACTCTTTGGGTCAGCCCCAGCATTTT
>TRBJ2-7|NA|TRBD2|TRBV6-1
CASEGWIWEGEQYF
TGTGCCAGCGAAGGATGGATCTGGGAGGGCGAGCAGTACTTC
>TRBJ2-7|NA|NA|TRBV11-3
CASSLALGYEQYF
TGTGCCAGCAGCTTAGCCTTGGGCTACGAGCAGTACTTC
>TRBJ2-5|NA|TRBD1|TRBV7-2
CASSTVDRVETQYF
TGTGCCAGCAGCACGGTGGACAGGGTAGAGACCCAGTACTTC
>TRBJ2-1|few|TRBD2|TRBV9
CASSVGLAGGHNEQFF
TGTGCCAGCAGCGTGGGTCTAGCGGGGGGACACAATGAGCAGTTCTTC
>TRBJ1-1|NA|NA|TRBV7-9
CASSFFTGNTEAFF
TGTGCCAGCAGCTTTTTTACTGGGAACACTGAAGCTTTCTTT
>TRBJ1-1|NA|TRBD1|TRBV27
CASSLAAGGTEAFF
TGTGCCAGCAGTTTGGCCGCAGGGGGCACTGAAGCTTTCTTT
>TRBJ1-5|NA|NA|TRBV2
CASGPSWTPLQPQHF
TGTGCCAGCGGACCAAGTTGGACGCCCCTGCAGCCCCAGCATTTT
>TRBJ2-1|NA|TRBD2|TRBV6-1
CASSEELAGIHNEQFF
TGTGCCAGCAGTGAAGAGCTAGCGGGGATCCACAATGAGCAGTTCTTC
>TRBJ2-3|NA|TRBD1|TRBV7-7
CASSKGDRVVDTQYF
TGTGCCAGCAGCAAAGGGGACAGGGTGGTAGATACGCAGTATTTT
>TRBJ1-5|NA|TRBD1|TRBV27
CASSLQGSNQPQHF
TGTGCCAGCAGTCTACAGGGGAGCAATCAGCCCCAGCATTTT
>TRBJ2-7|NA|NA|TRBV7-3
CASSLIGGAYEQYF
TGTGCCAGCAGCTTAATTGGCGGGGCCTACGAGCAGTACTTC
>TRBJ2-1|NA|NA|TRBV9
CASSHQGNSYNEQFF
TGTGCCAGCTCCCATCAGGGGAACTCCTACAATGAGCAGTTCTTC
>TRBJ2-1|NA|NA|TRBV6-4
CASSGGYNEQFF
TGTGCCAGCAGTGGAGGCTACAATGAGCAGTTCTTC
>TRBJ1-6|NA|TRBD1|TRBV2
CASSTGTGYNSPLHF
TGTGCCAGCAGTACCGGGACAGGGTATAATTCACCCCTCCACTTT
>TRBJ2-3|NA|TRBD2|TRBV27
CASSLRTSGGTDTQYF
TGTGCCAGCAGTCTCCGGACTAGCGGGGGCACAGATACGCAGTATTTT
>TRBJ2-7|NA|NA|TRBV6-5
CASSYSSLPYEQYF
TGTGCCAGCAGTTACTCCAGCTTACCCTACGAGCAGTACTTC
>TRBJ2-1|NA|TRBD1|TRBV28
CASSPPGQGLNEQFF
TGTGCCAGCAGCCCTCCGGGACAGGGATTGAATGAGCAGTTCTTC
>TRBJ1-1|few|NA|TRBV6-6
CASSPHDGKAFF
TGTGCCAGCAGCCCACATGACGGGAAAGCTTTCTTT
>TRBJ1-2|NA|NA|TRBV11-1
CASKGDGYTF
TGTGCCAGCAAGGGGGATGGCTACACCTTC
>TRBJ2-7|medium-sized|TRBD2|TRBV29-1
CSVLIAGDYEQYF
TGCAGCGTGCTGATAGCGGGGGACTACGAGCAGTACTTC
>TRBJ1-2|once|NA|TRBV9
CASSGTGTDFNYGYTF
TGTGCCAGCAGCGGAACCGGGACGGATTTTAACTATGGCTACACCTTC
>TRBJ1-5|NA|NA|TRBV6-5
CASSRWNQPQHF
TGTGCCAGCAGTCGATGGAATCAGCCCCAGCATTTT
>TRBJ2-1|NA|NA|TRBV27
CASSLTVSYNEQFF
TGTGCCAGCAGTTTGACTGTCTCCTACAATGAGCAGTTCTTC
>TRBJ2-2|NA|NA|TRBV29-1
CSVVEADTGELFF
TGCAGCGTTGTAGAGGCGGACACCGGGGAGCTGTTTTTT